This T cell receptor (beta chain) was retrieved from a study of shared clonotypes between healthy human individuals. A few counts support this clone. The identical CDR3 is also encoded by other nucleotide sequences in the sample. Only in-frame clones appear in the TCRdb table, and some are missing; sequencing was by immunoSEQ multiplex PCR. The table lists 1,400,000 or so clones, approximately 98.5% of them singletons. Each of the donors was a healthy adult who was HIV-negative and had not had a recent acute infection or vaccination. This receptor was identified in a man aged 25 to 40 in good health. Sequencing used naive CD4+ T cells sorted from blood. Described subset: CD45RA+ positively selected.

The CDR3 nucleotides are TGTGCCACCAGCAGAGATCGGAGCTACGAGCAGTACTTC. Residues: CATSRDRSYEQYF. The V gene is TRBV15, the J gene TRBJ2-7; D ambiguous. Trimming removed 0 bases at V and 3 bases at J, with 6 bases between. In germline, CDR1 is LNHNV, CDR2 YYDKDF (reference sequence). The CDR3 contains 13 residues.